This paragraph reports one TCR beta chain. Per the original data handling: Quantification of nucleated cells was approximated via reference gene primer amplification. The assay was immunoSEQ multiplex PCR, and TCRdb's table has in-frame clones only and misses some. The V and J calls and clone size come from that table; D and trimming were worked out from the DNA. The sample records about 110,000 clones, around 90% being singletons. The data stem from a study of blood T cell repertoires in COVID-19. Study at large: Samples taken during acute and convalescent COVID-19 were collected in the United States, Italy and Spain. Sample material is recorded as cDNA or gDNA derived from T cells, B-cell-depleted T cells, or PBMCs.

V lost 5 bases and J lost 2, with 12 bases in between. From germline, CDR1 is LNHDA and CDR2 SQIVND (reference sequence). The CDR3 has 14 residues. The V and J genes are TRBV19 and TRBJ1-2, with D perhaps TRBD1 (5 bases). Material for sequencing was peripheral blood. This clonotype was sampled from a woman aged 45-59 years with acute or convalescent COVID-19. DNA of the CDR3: TGTGCCAGTAGTCCCCGGGGGGAGAACTATGGCTACACCTTC. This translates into CASSPRGENYGYTF.